The rows below give T cell receptor beta chains drawn from one sample of a study of T cells in Graves' hyperthyroidism and ophthalmopathy. TCRdb reanalysed the multiplex PCR reads using MiXCR and keeps one entry per CDR3 protein. The sample consists of about 640,000 distinct CDR3 sequences, less than 25% of them appearing once. The specimen was blood. The receptors shown here come from a man aged 30 to 45 with Graves' ophthalmopathy. The CDR3 runs from the conserved cysteine through the conserved F or W. Fields, in order: D gene, J gene, clone size, V gene, CDR3 protein, CDR3 DNA. The D gene is left open where the match is weak. Clone sizes are given selectively: once, few, many, or a class where the clone is expanded.

d_call: NA; j_call: TRBJ1-4; clone_size: few; v_call: TRBV27; cdr3_aa: CASSLLSSWANEKLFF; cdr3_nt: TGTGCCAGCAGTTTACTTAGTTCTTGGGCTAATGAAAAACTGTTTTTT
d_call: TRBD2; j_call: TRBJ2-5; clone_size: few; v_call: TRBV7-2; cdr3_aa: CASSFQRELKTQYF; cdr3_nt: TGTGCCAGCAGCTTTCAGCGGGAGCTGAAGACCCAGTACTTC
d_call: TRBD1; j_call: TRBJ2-7; clone_size: NA; v_call: TRBV5-6; cdr3_aa: CASSFNRGSVDEQYF; cdr3_nt: TGTGCCAGCAGCTTCAACAGGGGGTCGGTAGACGAGCAGTACTTC
d_call: NA; j_call: TRBJ2-7; clone_size: many; v_call: TRBV3-1; cdr3_aa: CASSQENRLQQYF; cdr3_nt: TGTGCCAGCAGCCAAGAAAACAGGCTACAGCAGTACTTC
d_call: TRBD1; j_call: TRBJ2-7; clone_size: few; v_call: TRBV28; cdr3_aa: CASSPPTGNYEQYF; cdr3_nt: TGTGCCAGCAGTCCACCGACAGGGAACTACGAGCAGTACTTC
d_call: TRBD2; j_call: TRBJ2-7; clone_size: NA; v_call: TRBV3-1; cdr3_aa: CASSPSGSLNEQYF; cdr3_nt: TGTGCCAGCAGCCCGAGCGGGAGCCTCAACGAGCAGTACTTC
d_call: NA; j_call: TRBJ2-7; clone_size: few; v_call: TRBV12-3/TRBV12-4; cdr3_aa: CASTLTGHEQYF; cdr3_nt: TGTGCCAGCACCCTGACAGGACACGAGCAGTACTTC
d_call: NA; j_call: TRBJ2-2; clone_size: few; v_call: TRBV30; cdr3_aa: CAWSRIRGGTGELFF; cdr3_nt: TGTGCCTGGAGTAGAATCCGGGGCGGCACCGGGGAGCTGTTTTTT
d_call: TRBD2; j_call: TRBJ2-5; clone_size: many; v_call: TRBV10-2; cdr3_aa: CASSESTLRGNQYF; cdr3_nt: TGCGCCAGCAGTGAGTCGACATTGCGGGGGAACCAGTACTTC
d_call: TRBD1; j_call: TRBJ1-5; clone_size: many; v_call: TRBV12-3/TRBV12-4; cdr3_aa: CASSFRDRVFQPQHF; cdr3_nt: TGTGCCAGCAGTTTCAGGGACAGGGTTTTTCAGCCCCAGCATTTT
d_call: NA; j_call: TRBJ2-1; clone_size: few; v_call: TRBV6-6; cdr3_aa: CASSYGGARFTEQFF; cdr3_nt: TGTGCCAGCAGTTACGGCGGGGCGCGGTTCACTGAGCAGTTCTTC
d_call: NA; j_call: TRBJ1-1; clone_size: many; v_call: TRBV6-1; cdr3_aa: CASSEGVALDTEAFF; cdr3_nt: TGTGCCAGCAGTGAAGGGGTGGCGTTGGACACTGAAGCTTTCTTT
d_call: NA; j_call: TRBJ2-3; clone_size: few; v_call: TRBV6-2/TRBV6-3; cdr3_aa: CASSTVSTADTQYF; cdr3_nt: TGTGCCAGCAGTACGGTTTCCACGGCGGATACGCAGTATTTT
d_call: NA; j_call: TRBJ2-5; clone_size: NA; v_call: TRBV5-1; cdr3_aa: CASSPGDRGQETQYF; cdr3_nt: TGCGCCAGCAGCCCGGGGGACAGAGGACAAGAGACCCAGTACTTC
d_call: TRBD1; j_call: TRBJ2-7; clone_size: many; v_call: TRBV5-1; cdr3_aa: CASSLGQGDYEQYF; cdr3_nt: TGCGCCAGCAGCTTGGGGCAGGGGGACTACGAGCAGTACTTC
d_call: TRBD1; j_call: TRBJ2-1; clone_size: many; v_call: TRBV30; cdr3_aa: CAWAPGQAAGEQFF; cdr3_nt: TGTGCCTGGGCCCCCGGACAGGCGGCTGGAGAGCAGTTCTTC
d_call: NA; j_call: TRBJ2-2; clone_size: NA; v_call: TRBV5-1; cdr3_aa: CASTYGSKTGELFF; cdr3_nt: TGCGCCAGCACTTACGGGAGTAAGACCGGGGAGCTGTTTTTT
d_call: TRBD1; j_call: TRBJ2-7; clone_size: NA; v_call: TRBV27; cdr3_aa: CASSQTGLRRYEQHF; cdr3_nt: TGTGCCAGCAGTCAGACAGGGTTAAGGAGGTACGAGCAGCACTTC
d_call: NA; j_call: TRBJ2-1; clone_size: few; v_call: TRBV4-2; cdr3_aa: CASSQAGDRNEQFF; cdr3_nt: TGTGCCAGCAGCCAGGCGGGAGACAGGAATGAGCAGTTCTTC
d_call: NA; j_call: TRBJ1-5; clone_size: NA; v_call: TRBV12-3/TRBV12-4; cdr3_aa: CASSSLGQGKQPQHF; cdr3_nt: TGTGCCAGCAGTTCACTCGGCCAGGGAAAGCAGCCCCAGCATTTT
d_call: NA; j_call: TRBJ2-7; clone_size: NA; v_call: TRBV20-1; cdr3_aa: CSARDRASAYEQYF; cdr3_nt: TGCAGTGCTAGAGATAGGGCTAGCGCCTACGAGCAGTACTTC
d_call: TRBD1; j_call: TRBJ1-5; clone_size: many; v_call: TRBV7-2; cdr3_aa: CASSLTGGYSNQPQHF; cdr3_nt: TGTGCCAGCAGCTTGACAGGGGGCTATAGCAATCAGCCCCAGCATTTT
d_call: TRBD2; j_call: TRBJ2-3; clone_size: few; v_call: TRBV30; cdr3_aa: CAWRTGGGTDTQYF; cdr3_nt: TGTGCCTGGAGAACGGGAGGAGGAACAGATACGCAGTATTTT
d_call: NA; j_call: TRBJ2-7; clone_size: NA; v_call: TRBV28; cdr3_aa: CASSFPTRSSYEQYF; cdr3_nt: TGTGCCAGCAGTTTTCCGACCCGGAGCTCCTACGAGCAGTACTTC
d_call: TRBD2; j_call: TRBJ2-5; clone_size: NA; v_call: TRBV24-1; cdr3_aa: CATSDYWTSGRQETQYF; cdr3_nt: TGTGCCACCAGTGATTACTGGACTAGCGGGAGACAAGAGACCCAGTACTTC
d_call: TRBD1; j_call: TRBJ1-6; clone_size: NA; v_call: TRBV20-1; cdr3_aa: CSARDGGQGANSPLHF; cdr3_nt: TGCAGTGCTAGAGATGGAGGGCAGGGGGCTAATTCACCCCTCCACTTT
d_call: NA; j_call: TRBJ1-2; clone_size: NA; v_call: TRBV7-3; cdr3_aa: CASNPSRVNYGYTF; cdr3_nt: TGTGCCAGCAACCCCTCCAGGGTTAACTATGGCTACACCTTC
d_call: NA; j_call: TRBJ2-7; clone_size: many; v_call: TRBV7-2; cdr3_aa: CASSLGLRILYEQYF; cdr3_nt: TGTGCCAGCAGCTTAGGACTCCGGATTCTCTACGAGCAGTACTTC
d_call: TRBD1; j_call: TRBJ2-2; clone_size: NA; v_call: TRBV7-8; cdr3_aa: CASSRDRVFANTGELFF; cdr3_nt: TGTGCCAGCAGTCGGGACAGAGTCTTCGCGAACACCGGGGAGCTGTTTTTT
d_call: NA; j_call: TRBJ1-4; clone_size: NA; v_call: TRBV5-1; cdr3_aa: CASSVGGINEKLFF; cdr3_nt: TGCGCCAGCAGCGTGGGGGGGATTAATGAAAAACTGTTTTTT
d_call: NA; j_call: TRBJ1-1; clone_size: many; v_call: TRBV20-1; cdr3_aa: CSARDREGGTEAFF; cdr3_nt: TGCAGTGCTAGAGACAGGGAAGGGGGCACTGAAGCTTTCTTT